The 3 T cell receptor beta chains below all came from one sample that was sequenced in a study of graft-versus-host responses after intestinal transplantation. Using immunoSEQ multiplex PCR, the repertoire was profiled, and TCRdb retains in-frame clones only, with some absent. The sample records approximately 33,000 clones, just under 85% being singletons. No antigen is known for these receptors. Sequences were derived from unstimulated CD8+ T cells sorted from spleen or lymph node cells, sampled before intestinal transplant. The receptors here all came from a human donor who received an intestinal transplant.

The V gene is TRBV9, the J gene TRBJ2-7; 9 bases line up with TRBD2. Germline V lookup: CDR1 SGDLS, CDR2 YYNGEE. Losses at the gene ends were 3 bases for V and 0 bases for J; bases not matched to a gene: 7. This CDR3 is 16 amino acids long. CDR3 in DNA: TGTGCCAGCAGCGAGACGATTAGCGGGAGCTCCTACGAGCAGTACTTC. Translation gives CASSETISGSSYEQYF.

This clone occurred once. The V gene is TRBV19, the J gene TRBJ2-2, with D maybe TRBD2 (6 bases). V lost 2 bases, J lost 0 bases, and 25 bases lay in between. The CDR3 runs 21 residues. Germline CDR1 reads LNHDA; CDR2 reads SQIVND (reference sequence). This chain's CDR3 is CASSISVRKVAGGSNTGELFF. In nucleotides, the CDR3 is TGTGCCAGTAGTATATCGGTTAGGAAAGTAGCTGGAGGGTCGAACACCGGGGAGCTGTTTTTT.

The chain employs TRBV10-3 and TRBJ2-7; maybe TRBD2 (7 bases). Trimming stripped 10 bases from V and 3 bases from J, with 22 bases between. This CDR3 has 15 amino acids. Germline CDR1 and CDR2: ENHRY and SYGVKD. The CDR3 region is CASPRGGARVYEQYF. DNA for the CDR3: TGTGCCAGCCCCAGAGGGGGGGCGCGGGTCTACGAGCAGTACTTC.